This TCR beta chain stems from a study of cytomegalovirus exposure and HLA in healthy donors. A remark on this clone: The antigen is undetermined.

The study, taken as a whole, reports: V- and J-gene trimming of TCR beta was linked (in a later analysis) to a missense DCLRE1C variant.

PCR was performed using 60 Vbeta and 13 Jbeta primers. TCRdb's copy holds only in-frame clones and misses some; the assay was immunoSEQ multiplex PCR. The table includes 100,000 to 150,000 clones, just under 80% detected once. With 7 bases removed from V and 2 bases from J, the gap between germline ends came to 19 bases. The CDR3 loop spans 16 amino acids. Germline V gives CDR1 SNHLY, CDR2 FYNNEI. This rearrangement joins TRBV2 to TRBJ2-3, with D possibly matching TRBD2 (6 bases). The specimen sequenced was PBMCs. This receptor was identified in a young woman in good health and CMV-seronegative. This CDR3 is CASTPGGIRDTDTQYF. Here the CDR3 DNA reads TGTGCCAGCACCCCAGGAGGGATTCGGGACACAGATACGCAGTATTTT.